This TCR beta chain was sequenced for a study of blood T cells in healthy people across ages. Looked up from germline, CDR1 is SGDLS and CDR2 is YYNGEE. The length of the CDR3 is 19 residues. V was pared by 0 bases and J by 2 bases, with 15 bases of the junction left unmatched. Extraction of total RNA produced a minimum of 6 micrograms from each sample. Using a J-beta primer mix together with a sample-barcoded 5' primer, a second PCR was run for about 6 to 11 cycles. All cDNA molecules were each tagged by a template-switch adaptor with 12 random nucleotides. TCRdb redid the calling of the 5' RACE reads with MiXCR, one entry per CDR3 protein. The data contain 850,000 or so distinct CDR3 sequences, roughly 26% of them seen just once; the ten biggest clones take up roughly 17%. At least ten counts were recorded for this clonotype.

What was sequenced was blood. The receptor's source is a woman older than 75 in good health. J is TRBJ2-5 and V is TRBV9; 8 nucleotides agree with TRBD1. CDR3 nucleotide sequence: TGTGCCAGCAGCGTAGCTACAACGGGACAGGCTTTTCGTCAAGAGACCCAGTACTTC. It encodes CASSVATTGQAFRQETQYF.